The T cell receptor (beta chain) under discussion was sequenced for a study of blood T cell repertoires in COVID-19. Trimming stripped 5 bases from V and 6 bases from J, with 11 bases between. The CDR3 is 12 amino acids. Germline assignment: CDR1 SGHAT and CDR2 FQNNGV. Profiling relied on immunoSEQ multiplex PCR, and the TCRdb table lists in-frame clones only, not all of them. The top ten hold approximately 18% of the sample, which has about 150,000 clones, around 80% seen once. V and J are TRBV11-2 and TRBJ2-7, with TRBD2 as a possible D gene (5 bases). The receptor comes from a woman in her 70s who had recovered from COVID-19. Sequencing was carried out using peripheral blood. CDR3 sequence reads: CASSPVAGEQYF. The DNA for the CDR3 is TGTGCCAGCAGCCCCGTTGCGGGCGAGCAGTACTTC.